This passage covers 5 T cell receptor beta chains from one sample sequenced in a study of CXCR3-negative and CXCR3-positive naive CD8 T cells (dated by TCRdb to the late 2010s). Sequenced using a NextSeq 550. The Human TCR Profiling Kit (MiLaboratory) was used to make UMI-labeled 5' RACE TRB cDNA libraries. The reads underwent TCRdb reprocessing, giving one record for each CDR3 protein sequence and no DNA. The sample table records about 120,000 distinct CDR3 sequences. 0.29% of the sample rests with the top ten. Sequencing was performed on naive CXCR3- CD8+ T cells from blood. Per the publication, the cell subset or site label means: CD45RO-CCR7+CD27+CD95- naive CD8+ T cells lacking CXCR3 (TNR3-). These receptors originate from a human donor in good health. Some clones in this sample may be carry-over from other donors' samples.

The V and J genes are TRBV29-1 and TRBJ2-3; there is no DNA to check the TCRdb D call of TRBD2. The CDR3 totals 13 residues. Germline CDR1 and CDR2: SQVTM and ANQGSEA. The CDR3 sequence is CSVEGGVVDTQYF.

The V gene is TRBV12-3 or TRBV12-4, the J gene TRBJ2-2; without DNA, the TCRdb call of TRBD2 cannot be checked. The CDR3 length is 18 residues. The CDR3 sequence: CASREPRLASGDTGELFF.

The chain carries TRBV5-1 and TRBJ2-7. The CDR3 has 14 amino acids. Germline CDR1 SGHRS, CDR2 YFSETQ. The CDR3 spells CASSTSGGGNEQYF.

The chain links TRBV7-2 to TRBJ1-1; TCRdb gives TRBD1 as the D gene, but with no DNA this cannot be confirmed. The V gene's germline CDR1 is SGHTA and CDR2 FQGNSA. The CDR3 is made up of 15 amino acids. The CDR3 region is CASRLMAAGLTEAFF.

The chain links TRBV29-1 to TRBJ2-7; with no DNA, the TCRdb D assignment of TRBD2 cannot be verified. This CDR3 has 18 amino acids. Per germline, CDR1 SQVTM and CDR2 ANQGSEA. The CDR3 loop is CSVVFRSSGNAYSYEQYF.